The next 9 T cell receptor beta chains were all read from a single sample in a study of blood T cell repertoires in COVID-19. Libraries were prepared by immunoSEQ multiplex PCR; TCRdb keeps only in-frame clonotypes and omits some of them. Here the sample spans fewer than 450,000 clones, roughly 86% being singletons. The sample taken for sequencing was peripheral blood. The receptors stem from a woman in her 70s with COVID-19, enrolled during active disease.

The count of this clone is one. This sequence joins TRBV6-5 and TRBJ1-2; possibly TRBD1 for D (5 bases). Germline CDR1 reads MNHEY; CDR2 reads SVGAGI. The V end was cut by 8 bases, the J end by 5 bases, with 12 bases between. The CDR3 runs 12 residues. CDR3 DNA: TGTGCCAGCCATCAGGGATCTTATGGCTACACCTTC. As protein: CASHQGSYGYTF.

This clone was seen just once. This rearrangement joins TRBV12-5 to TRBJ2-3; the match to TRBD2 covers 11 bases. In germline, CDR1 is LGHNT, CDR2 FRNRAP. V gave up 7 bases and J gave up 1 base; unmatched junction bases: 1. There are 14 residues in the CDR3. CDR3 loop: CASVTSGGTDTQYF. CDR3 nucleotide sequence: TGTGCTAGTGTGACTAGCGGGGGCACAGATACGCAGTATTTT.

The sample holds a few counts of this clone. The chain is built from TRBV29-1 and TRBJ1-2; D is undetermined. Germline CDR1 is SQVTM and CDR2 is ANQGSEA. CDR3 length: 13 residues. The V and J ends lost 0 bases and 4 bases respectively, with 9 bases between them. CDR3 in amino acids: CSVEETLSYGYTF. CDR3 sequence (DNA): TGCAGCGTTGAAGAAACCCTGAGCTATGGCTACACCTTC.

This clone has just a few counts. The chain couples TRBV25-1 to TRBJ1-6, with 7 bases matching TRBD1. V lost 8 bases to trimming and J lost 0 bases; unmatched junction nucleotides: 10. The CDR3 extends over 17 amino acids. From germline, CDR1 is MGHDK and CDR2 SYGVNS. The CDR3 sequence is CASRAGTASSYNSPLHF. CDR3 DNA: TGTGCCAGCCGCGCCGGGACAGCGTCCTCCTATAATTCACCCCTCCACTTT.

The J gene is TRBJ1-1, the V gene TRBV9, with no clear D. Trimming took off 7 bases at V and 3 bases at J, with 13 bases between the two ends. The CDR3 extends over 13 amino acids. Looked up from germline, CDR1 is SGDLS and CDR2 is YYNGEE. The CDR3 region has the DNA TGTGCCAGCGCCTCGGAGGGAGACACTGAAGCTTTCTTT. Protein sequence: CASASEGDTEAFF.

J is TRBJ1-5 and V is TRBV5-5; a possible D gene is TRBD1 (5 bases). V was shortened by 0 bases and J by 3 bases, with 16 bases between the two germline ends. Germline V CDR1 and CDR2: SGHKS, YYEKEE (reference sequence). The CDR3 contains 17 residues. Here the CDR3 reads CASSLAWGREYNQPQHF. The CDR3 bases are TGTGCCAGCAGCTTGGCCTGGGGGAGGGAATACAATCAGCCCCAGCATTTT.

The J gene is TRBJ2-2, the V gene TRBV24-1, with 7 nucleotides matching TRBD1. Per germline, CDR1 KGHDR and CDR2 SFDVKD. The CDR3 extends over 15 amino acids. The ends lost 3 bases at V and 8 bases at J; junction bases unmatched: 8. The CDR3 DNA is TGTGCCACCAGTGATACGGGACAGAATTTGGGGGAGCTGTTTTTT. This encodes CATSDTGQNLGELFF.

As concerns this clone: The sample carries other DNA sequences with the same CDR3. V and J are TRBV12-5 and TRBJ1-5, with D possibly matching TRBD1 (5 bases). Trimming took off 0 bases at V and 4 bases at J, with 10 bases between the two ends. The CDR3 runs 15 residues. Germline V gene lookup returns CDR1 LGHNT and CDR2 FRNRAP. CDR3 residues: CASGLVDRGNQPQHF. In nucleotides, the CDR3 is TGTGCTAGTGGTTTGGTAGATAGGGGAAATCAGCCCCAGCATTTT.

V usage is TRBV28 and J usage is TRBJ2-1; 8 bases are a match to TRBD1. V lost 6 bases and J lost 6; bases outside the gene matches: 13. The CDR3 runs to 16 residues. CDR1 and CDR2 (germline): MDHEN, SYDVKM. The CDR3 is CASSSSFGQGFNEQFF. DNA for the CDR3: TGTGCCAGCAGCTCCTCCTTTGGACAGGGCTTCAATGAGCAGTTCTTC. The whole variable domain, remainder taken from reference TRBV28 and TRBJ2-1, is DVKVTQSSRYLVKRTGEKVFLECVQDMDHENMFWYRQDPGLGLRLIYFSYDVKMKEKGDIPEGYSVSREKKERFSLILESASTNQTSMYLCASSSSFGQGFNEQFFGPGTRLTVL.